This T cell receptor beta chain was identified during a study of T cells in Graves' hyperthyroidism and ophthalmopathy. RNA transcripts were the template for amplifying TCR beta CDR3 regions. In the first-round RT-PCR of the TCR CDR3, the HTBI primer set was used. TCRdb independently ran MiXCR on the multiplex PCR reads; one entry per CDR3 protein. The sample records over 250,000 distinct CDR3 sequences, approximately 20% being singletons. In germline, CDR1 is SGHVS, CDR2 FNYEAQ. V lost 1 base, J lost 4 bases, and 11 bases lay in between. The CDR3 is 15 residues long. The receptor comes from a man aged 25-40 years with Graves' ophthalmopathy. The chain combines TRBV7-6 with TRBJ2-1; D ambiguous. The sequenced material came from blood. The CDR3 reads CASSLVTSGYNEQFF. CDR3 DNA: TGTGCCAGCAGCTTAGTTACCTCCGGGTACAATGAGCAGTTCTTC.